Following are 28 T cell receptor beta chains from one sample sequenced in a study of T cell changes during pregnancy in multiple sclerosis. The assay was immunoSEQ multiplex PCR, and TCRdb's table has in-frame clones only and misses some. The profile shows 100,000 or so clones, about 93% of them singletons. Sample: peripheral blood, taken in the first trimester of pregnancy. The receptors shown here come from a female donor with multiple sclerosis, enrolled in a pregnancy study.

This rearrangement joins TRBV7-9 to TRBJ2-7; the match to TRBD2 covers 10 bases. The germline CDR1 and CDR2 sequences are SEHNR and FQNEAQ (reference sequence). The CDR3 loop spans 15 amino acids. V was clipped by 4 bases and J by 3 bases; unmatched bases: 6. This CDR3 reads CASSSTLAGVYEQYF. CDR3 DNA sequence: TGTGCCAGCAGCTCTACTCTAGCGGGGGTCTACGAGCAGTACTTC.

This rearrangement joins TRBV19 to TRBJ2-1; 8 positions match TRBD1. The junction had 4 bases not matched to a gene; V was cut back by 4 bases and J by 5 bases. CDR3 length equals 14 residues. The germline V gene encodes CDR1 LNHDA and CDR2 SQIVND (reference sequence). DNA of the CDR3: TGTGCCAGTAGTAGGGACAGGTCCAACAATGAGCAGTTCTTC. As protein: CASSRDRSNNEQFF.

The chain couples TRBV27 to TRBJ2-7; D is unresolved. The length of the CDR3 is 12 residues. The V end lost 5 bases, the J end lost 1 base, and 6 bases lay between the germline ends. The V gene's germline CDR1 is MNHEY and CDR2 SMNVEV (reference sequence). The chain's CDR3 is CASSQNSYEQYF. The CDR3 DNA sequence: TGTGCCAGCAGTCAAAATTCCTACGAGCAGTACTTC.

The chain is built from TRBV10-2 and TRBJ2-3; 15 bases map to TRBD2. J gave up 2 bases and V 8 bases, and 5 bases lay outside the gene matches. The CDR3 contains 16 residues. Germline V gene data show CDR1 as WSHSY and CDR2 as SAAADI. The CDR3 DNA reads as TGCGCCAGCGTAGGGACTAGCGGGGGGTACACAGATACGCAGTATTTT. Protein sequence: CASVGTSGGYTDTQYF.

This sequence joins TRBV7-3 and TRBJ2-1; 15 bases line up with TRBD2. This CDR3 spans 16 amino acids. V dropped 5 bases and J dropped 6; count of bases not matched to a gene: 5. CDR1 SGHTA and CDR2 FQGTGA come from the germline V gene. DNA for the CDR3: TGTGCCAGCAGCAGAACGGGACTAGCGGGGGGCAATGAGCAGTTCTTC. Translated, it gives CASSRTGLAGGNEQFF. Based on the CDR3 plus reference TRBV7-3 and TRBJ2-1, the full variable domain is GAGVSQTPSNKVTEKGKYVELRCDPISGHTALYWYRQSLGQGPEFLIYFQGTGAADDSGLPNDRFFAVRPEGSVSTLKIQRTERGDSAVYLCASSRTGLAGGNEQFFGPGTRLTVL.

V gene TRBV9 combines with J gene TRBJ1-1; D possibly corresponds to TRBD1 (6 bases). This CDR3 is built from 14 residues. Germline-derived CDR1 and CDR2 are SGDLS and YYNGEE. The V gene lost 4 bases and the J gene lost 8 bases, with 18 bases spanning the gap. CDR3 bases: TGTGCCAGCAGCCAAAGCGGGGGAAGGGGGGAAGCTTTCTTT. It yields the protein CASSQSGGRGEAFF.

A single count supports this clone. The CDR3 region is CASSTAGMGNQPQHF. In nucleotides, the CDR3 is TGTGCCAGCAGCACCGCGGGGATGGGCAATCAGCCCCAGCATTTT. This chain connects TRBV5-8 to TRBJ1-5; the D is unclear. The CDR3 has 15 residues. V was clipped by 4 bases and J by 2 bases, with 13 bases between them. CDR1 SGHTS and CDR2 YDEGEE come from the germline V gene.

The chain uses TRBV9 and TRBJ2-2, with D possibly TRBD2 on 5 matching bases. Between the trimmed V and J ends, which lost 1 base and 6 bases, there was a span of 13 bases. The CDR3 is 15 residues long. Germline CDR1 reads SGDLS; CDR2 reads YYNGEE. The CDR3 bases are TGTGCCAGCAGCGTACAGAGGGTGAGGTCCGGGGAGCTGTTTTTT. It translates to CASSVQRVRSGELFF.

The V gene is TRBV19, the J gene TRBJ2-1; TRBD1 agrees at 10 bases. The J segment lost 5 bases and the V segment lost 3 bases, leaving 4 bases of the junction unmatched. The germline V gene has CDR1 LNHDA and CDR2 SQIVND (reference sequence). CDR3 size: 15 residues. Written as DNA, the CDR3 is TGTGCCAGTAGTATTAGACAGGGGGCGAACAATGAGCAGTTCTTC. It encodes CASSIRQGANNEQFF. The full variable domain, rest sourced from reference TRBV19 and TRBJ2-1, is DGGITQSPKYLFRKEGQNVTLSCEQNLNHDAMYWYRQDPGQGLRLIYYSQIVNDFQKGDIAEGYSVSREKKESFPLTVTSAQKNPTAFYLCASSIRQGANNEQFFGPGTRLTVL.

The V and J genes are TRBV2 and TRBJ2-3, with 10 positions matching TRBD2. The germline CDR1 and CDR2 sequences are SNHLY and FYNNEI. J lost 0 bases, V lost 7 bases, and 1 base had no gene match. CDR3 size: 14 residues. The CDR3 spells CASNSGGSTDTQYF. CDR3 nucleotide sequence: TGTGCCAGCAATAGCGGGGGGAGCACAGATACGCAGTATTTT.

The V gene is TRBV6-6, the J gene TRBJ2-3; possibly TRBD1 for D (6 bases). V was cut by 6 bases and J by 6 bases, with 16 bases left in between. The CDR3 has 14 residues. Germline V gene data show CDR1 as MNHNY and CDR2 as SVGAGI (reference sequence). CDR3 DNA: TGTGCCAGCAGGCCCCAGGGGCCCACGGATACGCAGTATTTT. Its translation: CASRPQGPTDTQYF.

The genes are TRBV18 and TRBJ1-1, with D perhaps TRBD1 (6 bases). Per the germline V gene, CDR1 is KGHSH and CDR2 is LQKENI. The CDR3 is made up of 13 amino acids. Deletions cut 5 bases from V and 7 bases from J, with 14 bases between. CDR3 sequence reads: CASSTLGGDEAFF. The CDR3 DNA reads TGTGCCAGCTCAACTTTAGGGGGGGATGAAGCTTTCTTT.

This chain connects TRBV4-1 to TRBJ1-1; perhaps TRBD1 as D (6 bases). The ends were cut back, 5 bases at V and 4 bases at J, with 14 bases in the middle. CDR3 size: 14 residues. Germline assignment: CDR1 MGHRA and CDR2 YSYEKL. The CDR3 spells CASSSGVYGTEAFF. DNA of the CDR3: TGCGCCAGCAGCTCAGGGGTGTATGGCACTGAAGCTTTCTTT.

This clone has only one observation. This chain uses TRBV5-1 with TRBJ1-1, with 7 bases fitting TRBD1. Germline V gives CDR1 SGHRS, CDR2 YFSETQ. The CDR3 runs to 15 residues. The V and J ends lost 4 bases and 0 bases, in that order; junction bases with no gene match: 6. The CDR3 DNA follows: TGCGCCAGCAGCGGGCAGGGGGTGTTGAACACTGAAGCTTTCTTT. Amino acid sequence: CASSGQGVLNTEAFF.

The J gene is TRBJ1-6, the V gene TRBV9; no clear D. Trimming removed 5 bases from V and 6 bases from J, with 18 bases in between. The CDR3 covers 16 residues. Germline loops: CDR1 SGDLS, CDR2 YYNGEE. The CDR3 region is CASSLQAVVINSPLHF. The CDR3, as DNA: TGTGCCAGCAGTCTTCAAGCGGTGGTCATTAATTCACCCCTCCACTTT.

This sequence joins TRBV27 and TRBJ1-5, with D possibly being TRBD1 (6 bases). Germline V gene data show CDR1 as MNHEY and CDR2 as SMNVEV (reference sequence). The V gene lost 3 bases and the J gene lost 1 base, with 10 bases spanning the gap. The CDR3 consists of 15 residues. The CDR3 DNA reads TGTGCCAGCAGTTTTTATGGACAGAGCAATCAGCCCCAGCATTTT. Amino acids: CASSFYGQSNQPQHF.

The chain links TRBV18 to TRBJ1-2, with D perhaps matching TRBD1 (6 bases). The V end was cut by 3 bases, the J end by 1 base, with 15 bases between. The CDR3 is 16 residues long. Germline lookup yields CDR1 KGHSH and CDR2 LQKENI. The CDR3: CASSPVRGAVNYGYTF. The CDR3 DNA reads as TGTGCCAGCTCACCGGTGCGGGGGGCAGTTAACTATGGCTACACCTTC.

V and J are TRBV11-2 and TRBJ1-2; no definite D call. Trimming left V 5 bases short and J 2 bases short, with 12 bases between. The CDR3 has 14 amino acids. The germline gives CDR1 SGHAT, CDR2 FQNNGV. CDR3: CASSQGRGNYGYTF. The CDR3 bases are TGTGCCAGCAGCCAAGGACGAGGGAACTATGGCTACACCTTC.

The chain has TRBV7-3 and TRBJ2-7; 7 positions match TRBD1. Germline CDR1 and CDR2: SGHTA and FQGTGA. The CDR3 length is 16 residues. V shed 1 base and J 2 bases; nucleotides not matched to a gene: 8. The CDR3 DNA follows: TGTGCCAGCAGCTTAATTCCGACAGGGAAGACCTACGAGCAGTACTTC. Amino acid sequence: CASSLIPTGKTYEQYF.

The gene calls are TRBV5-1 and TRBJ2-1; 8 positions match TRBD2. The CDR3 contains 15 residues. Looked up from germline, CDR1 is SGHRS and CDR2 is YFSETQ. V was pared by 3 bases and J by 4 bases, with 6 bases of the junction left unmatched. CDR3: CASSWRGERYNEQFF. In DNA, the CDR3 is TGCGCCAGCAGCTGGCGGGGGGAGCGGTACAATGAGCAGTTCTTC.

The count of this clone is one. CDR3 region: CASSSGGVTYEQYF. For the CDR3, the DNA is TGTGCCAGCAGCTCAGGCGGGGTAACCTACGAGCAGTACTTC. This rearrangement joins TRBV7-9 to TRBJ2-7; TRBD2 is a possible D gene (6 bases). V dropped 4 bases and J dropped 2 bases, with 12 bases sitting between them. Germline assignment: CDR1 SEHNR and CDR2 FQNEAQ (reference sequence). The CDR3 covers 14 residues.

CDR3: CASSSGTSGGPLSYEQYF. The CDR3 DNA follows: TGTGCCAGCAGCTCCGGGACTAGCGGGGGCCCGCTCTCCTACGAGCAGTACTTC. The V gene is TRBV5-4, the J gene TRBJ2-7, with TRBD2 matching 14 bases. V shed 3 bases and J 0 bases; nucleotides not matched to a gene: 8. The CDR3 extends over 18 amino acids. Germline CDR1 SGHNT, CDR2 YYREEE (reference sequence).

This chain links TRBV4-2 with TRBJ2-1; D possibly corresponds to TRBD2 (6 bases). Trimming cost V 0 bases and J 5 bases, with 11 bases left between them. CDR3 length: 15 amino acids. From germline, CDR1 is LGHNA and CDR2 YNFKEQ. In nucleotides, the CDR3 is TGTGCCAGCAGCCAAGATCCGGGACTCAACAATGAGCAGTTCTTC. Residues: CASSQDPGLNNEQFF.

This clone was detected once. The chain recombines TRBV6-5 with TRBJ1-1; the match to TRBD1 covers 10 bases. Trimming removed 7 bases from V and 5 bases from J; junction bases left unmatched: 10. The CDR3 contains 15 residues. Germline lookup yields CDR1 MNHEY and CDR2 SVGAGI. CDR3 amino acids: CASIPLGQGLTEAFF. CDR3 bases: TGTGCCAGCATCCCCTTGGGACAGGGGTTAACTGAAGCTTTCTTT.

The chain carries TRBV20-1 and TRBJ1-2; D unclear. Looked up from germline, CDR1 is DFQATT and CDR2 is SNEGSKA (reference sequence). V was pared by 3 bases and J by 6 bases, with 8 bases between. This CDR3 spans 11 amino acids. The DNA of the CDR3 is TGCAGTGCTAGGCGAGAGCATGGCTACACCTTC. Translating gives CSARREHGYTF.

As DNA, the CDR3 is TGCGCCAGCAGCCAAGATATAGGACAGGGCAGTTCACCCCTCCACTTT. Translation: CASSQDIGQGSSPLHF. J is TRBJ1-6 and V is TRBV4-1; 8 bases line up with TRBD1. V was pared by 0 bases and J by 9 bases, with 7 bases of the junction left unmatched. Germline CDR1 and CDR2: MGHRA and YSYEKL. The CDR3 extends over 16 amino acids.

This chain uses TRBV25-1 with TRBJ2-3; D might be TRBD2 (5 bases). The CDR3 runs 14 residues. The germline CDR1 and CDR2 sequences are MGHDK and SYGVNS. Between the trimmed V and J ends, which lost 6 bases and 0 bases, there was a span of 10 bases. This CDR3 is CASSTRLSTDTQYF. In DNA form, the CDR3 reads TGTGCCAGCAGCACTAGGCTTAGCACAGATACGCAGTATTTT.

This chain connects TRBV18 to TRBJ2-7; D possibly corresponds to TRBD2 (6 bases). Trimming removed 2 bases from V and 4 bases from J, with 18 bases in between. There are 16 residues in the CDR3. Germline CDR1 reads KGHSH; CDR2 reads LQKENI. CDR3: CASSPRRAAPSYEQYF. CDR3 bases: TGTGCCAGCTCACCAAGGAGGGCAGCCCCTTCGTACGAGCAGTACTTC.